This TCR beta chain comes out of a study of OX40 agonist ivuxolimab in advanced cancers. Repertoires were generated with immunoSEQ multiplex PCR, while TCRdb's copy carries only in-frame clones and drops some. Of fewer than 40,000 clones in the sample, 74% were seen once. V shed 5 bases and J 2 bases; nucleotides not matched to a gene: 8. CDR1 and CDR2 (germline): LNHDA, SQIVND (reference sequence). The CDR3 is made up of 16 amino acids. This sequence joins TRBV19 and TRBJ2-3; 9 bases map to TRBD1. This sample comprised CD4+ or CD8+ T cells sorted from blood, obtained in a trial of the OX40 agonist ivuxolimab. This clonotype originated in an adult with an advanced solid tumor such as melanoma, head and neck, liver or kidney cancer. CDR3 bases: TGTGCCAGTAGTCTCAAGACAGGGGGGATCACAGATACGCAGTATTTT. Amino acid sequence: CASSLKTGGITDTQYF. Together with reference TRBV19 and TRBJ2-3, the CDR3 gives the full variable domain: DGGITQSPKYLFRKEGQNVTLSCEQNLNHDAMYWYRQDPGQGLRLIYYSQIVNDFQKGDIAEGYSVSREKKESFPLTVTSAQKNPTAFYLCASSLKTGGITDTQYFGPGTRLTVL.